Following are 26 T cell receptor beta chains from one sample sequenced in a study of blood T cell repertoires in COVID-19. The repertoire was sequenced with immunoSEQ multiplex PCR; TCRdb's copy has only in-frame clones and lacks some. The sample has approximately 140,000 clones; roughly 90% are singletons. Sample: PBMCs or T cells enriched from blood (not recorded which). The receptors were sampled from a woman between 50 and 59 years old who had recovered from COVID-19.

This clone showed up just once. V gene TRBV7-2 combines with J gene TRBJ1-3; a possible D gene is TRBD1 (5 bases). Germline V lookup: CDR1 SGHTA, CDR2 FQGNSA. The V end lost 3 bases, the J end lost 0 bases, and 12 bases lay between the germline ends. The CDR3 totals 16 residues. The CDR3 loop is CASSFVTGGSGNTIYF. For the CDR3, the DNA is TGTGCCAGCAGCTTCGTGACCGGGGGCTCTGGAAACACCATATATTTT.

The V call is TRBV5-1, the J call TRBJ2-7, with TRBD1 identical over 8 bases. Germline values: CDR1 SGHRS, CDR2 YFSETQ. This CDR3 is 14 amino acids long. The J segment lost 0 bases and the V segment lost 5 bases, leaving 4 bases of the junction unmatched. The CDR3 DNA reads TGCGCCAGCAGACGGGACAGGAGCTCCTACGAGCAGTACTTC. Amino acid sequence: CASRRDRSSYEQYF.

The V and J genes are TRBV2 and TRBJ1-6, with D hard to call. The CDR3 covers 15 residues. The germline CDR1 and CDR2 sequences are SNHLY and FYNNEI. Trimming stripped 3 bases from V and 0 bases from J, with 6 bases between. The CDR3 region has the DNA TGTGCCAGCAGTGACAAGAGCTCCTATAATTCACCCCTCCACTTT. Translated: CASSDKSSYNSPLHF.

The rearrangement joins TRBV11-2 to TRBJ1-1, with D unclear. This CDR3 is 17 amino acids long. The V end was cut by 2 bases, the J end by 2 bases, with 18 bases between. Germline V gene sequence: CDR1 SGHAT, CDR2 FQNNGV. CDR3 region: CASSLNWRVGGNTEAFF. For the CDR3, the DNA is TGTGCCAGCAGCTTAAACTGGAGGGTGGGAGGTAACACTGAAGCTTTCTTT.

The chain combines TRBV23-1 with TRBJ2-1, with D possibly matching TRBD1 (6 bases). TRBV23-1 is assigned to the ORF class and has an uncertain function. V shed 0 bases and J shed 5 bases, with 14 bases lying between them. The CDR3 is made up of 16 amino acids. In nucleotides, the CDR3 is TGCGCCAGCAGTCAATCGTTTGTAGGGACACACAATGAGCAGTTCTTC. This gives the protein CASSQSFVGTHNEQFF.

The chain couples TRBV19 to TRBJ1-5; D uncertain. Trimming cost V 5 bases and J 0 bases, with 11 bases left between them. Per germline, CDR1 LNHDA and CDR2 SQIVND (reference sequence). There are 15 residues in the CDR3. The CDR3 is CASSLTWSSNQPQHF. DNA of the CDR3: TGTGCCAGTAGTCTCACGTGGAGTAGCAATCAGCCCCAGCATTTT.

The chain employs TRBV3-1 (or the pseudogene TRBV3-2) and TRBJ1-2; D possibly corresponds to TRBD1 (5 bases). Germline-derived CDR1 and CDR2 are LGHDT and YNNKEL (reference sequence). The CDR3 is made up of 16 amino acids. V shed 1 base and J shed 3 bases, with 15 bases lying between them. The CDR3 loop is CASSQGRTTRDYGYTF. The CDR3 region has the DNA TGTGCCAGCAGCCAAGGAAGAACAACCAGGGACTATGGCTACACCTTC.

The gene calls are TRBV7-6 and TRBJ1-2; D remains unclear. Germline V lookup: CDR1 SGHVS, CDR2 FNYEAQ. V dropped 4 bases and J dropped 2 bases, with 14 bases sitting between them. The CDR3 runs 15 residues. The CDR3 is CASSSLVNENYGYTF. CDR3 nucleotide sequence: TGTGCCAGCAGCTCTTTAGTCAACGAGAACTATGGCTACACCTTC.

The chain combines TRBV5-1 with TRBJ2-1, with D uncertain. Trimming shortened V by 0 bases and J by 4 bases, and 11 bases separated the two germline ends. The CDR3 contains 15 residues. Germline V gene sequence: CDR1 SGHRS, CDR2 YFSETQ. CDR3 nucleotides: TGCGCCAGCAGCTTGGGGGCAGGTAGATACAATGAGCAGTTCTTC. It encodes CASSLGAGRYNEQFF.

The chain employs TRBV4-1 and TRBJ1-3; 8 positions agree with TRBD1. Per the germline V gene, CDR1 is MGHRA and CDR2 is YSYEKL. J lost 1 base, V lost 0 bases, and 2 bases had no gene match. This CDR3 has 16 amino acids. The CDR3 coding sequence is TGCGCCAGCAGCCAAGACAGGGGGCTGTCTGGAAACACCATATATTTT. This gives the protein CASSQDRGLSGNTIYF.

This clone was detected only once. This chain connects TRBV10-1 to TRBJ2-3, with 7 nucleotides matching TRBD2. The germline V gene encodes CDR1 WNHNN and CDR2 SYGVQD (reference sequence). The V and J ends lost 5 bases and 0 bases, in that order; junction bases with no gene match: 5. There are 15 residues in the CDR3. The CDR3 here is CASSPLTSSTDTQYF. In DNA, the CDR3 is TGCGCCAGCAGTCCGTTGACTAGCAGCACAGATACGCAGTATTTT.

In its sample, this clone was seen a few times. V is TRBV7-9 and J is TRBJ2-7, with TRBD1 matching 10 bases. CDR1 SEHNR and CDR2 FQNEAQ come from the germline V gene (reference sequence). The V segment lost 4 bases and the J segment 4 bases; nucleotides outside the gene matches: 4. The CDR3 extends over 14 amino acids. The CDR3 DNA follows: TGTGCCAGCAGCTCCCGGGACAGGGGTTACGAGCAGTACTTC. It yields the protein CASSSRDRGYEQYF.

This clone was seen only once. The chain recombines TRBV3-1 (or the pseudogene TRBV3-2) with TRBJ2-1; D possibly corresponds to TRBD2 (5 bases). V was clipped by 4 bases and J by 4 bases, with 20 bases between them. This CDR3 region has 17 residues. From germline, CDR1 is LGHDT and CDR2 YNNKEL (reference sequence). The CDR3 DNA reads as TGTGCCAGCAGCCCTCCGAGGGTCGCTACCCGGTACAATGAGCAGTTCTTC. This gives the protein CASSPPRVATRYNEQFF.

The J gene is TRBJ2-3, the V gene TRBV28; D is possibly TRBD2 (6 bases). Germline V gives CDR1 MDHEN, CDR2 SYDVKM. Trimming took off 4 bases at V and 4 bases at J, with 24 bases between the two ends. The CDR3 spans 18 residues. CDR3 loop: CASSSRTNAIPAADTQYF. DNA for the CDR3: TGTGCCAGCAGTTCTAGGACTAACGCAATCCCCGCCGCAGATACGCAGTATTTT.

The DNA of the CDR3 is TGTGCCAGTAGTATCCGACTAGCGGGGAAGATCGGGGAGCTGTTTTTT. Encoded protein: CASSIRLAGKIGELFF. The V and J genes are TRBV19 and TRBJ2-2; 11 bases match TRBD2. Germline V lookup: CDR1 LNHDA, CDR2 SQIVND (reference sequence). The CDR3 sequence is 16 residues long. Losses at the gene ends were 3 bases for V and 7 bases for J; bases not matched to a gene: 7.

The V call is TRBV11-3, the J call TRBJ1-1; TRBD1 aligns across 7 bases. CDR3 length equals 15 residues. Per the germline V gene, CDR1 is SGHNT and CDR2 is YENEEA. The trim removed 7 bases at V and 1 base at J, leaving 9 bases unmatched. CDR3 protein: CASTLTGQRNTEAFF. The CDR3 region has the DNA TGTGCCAGCACCCTAACGGGACAGCGGAACACTGAAGCTTTCTTT.

The rearrangement uses TRBV7-2 and TRBJ2-5; TRBD1 is a possible D gene (6 bases). Germline CDR1 and CDR2: SGHTA and FQGNSA. CDR3 length: 16 amino acids. V lost 2 bases and J 3 bases, leaving 16 bases between the germline ends. CDR3 region: CASSLRVGAAKETQYF. The CDR3 DNA sequence: TGTGCCAGCAGCTTAAGGGTGGGGGCGGCCAAAGAGACCCAGTACTTC.

The chain couples TRBV19 to TRBJ2-7; 8 nucleotides line up with TRBD1. The germline V gene encodes CDR1 LNHDA and CDR2 SQIVND (reference sequence). The CDR3 totals 14 residues. V lost 5 bases to trimming and J lost 4 bases; unmatched junction nucleotides: 7. The CDR3 loop reads CASSVDRAVYEQYF. DNA of the CDR3: TGTGCCAGTAGTGTGGACAGGGCGGTTTACGAGCAGTACTTC.

The V gene is TRBV5-1, the J gene TRBJ2-7; 9 positions agree with TRBD1. Germline V gives CDR1 SGHRS, CDR2 YFSETQ. The CDR3 covers 13 residues. The V and J ends lost 3 bases and 11 bases, in that order; junction bases with no gene match: 9. Here the CDR3 reads CASSSGTGSVEYF. The CDR3 bases are TGCGCCAGCAGCTCCGGGACAGGGAGCGTGGAGTACTTC. The variable domain in full, with the rest retrieved from reference TRBV5-1 and TRBJ2-7, is KAGVTQTPRYLIKTRGQQVTLSCSPISGHRSVSWYQQTPGQGLQFLFEYFSETQRNKGNFPGRFSGRQFSNSRSEMNVSTLELGDSALYLCASSSGTGSVEYFGPGTRLTVT.

J is TRBJ2-7 and V is TRBV18, with TRBD2 matching 8 bases. Per germline, CDR1 KGHSH and CDR2 LQKENI. CDR3 length: 14 residues. V shed 8 bases and J 5 bases; nucleotides not matched to a gene: 11. CDR3 bases: TGTGCCAGCAAATACGGGGGGGATTCTAACGAGCAGTACTTC. Residues: CASKYGGDSNEQYF.

This clone was found once. The CDR3 region is CASSEFFRDTSSYEQYF. As DNA, the CDR3 is TGTGCCAGCAGTGAGTTTTTCCGGGACACGAGCTCCTACGAGCAGTACTTC. The rearrangement joins TRBV6-4 to TRBJ2-7, with a weak D call TRBD1 (6 bases). This CDR3 has 17 residues. V shed 3 bases and J shed 0 bases, with 18 bases lying between them. Germline V gene sequence: CDR1 MRHNA, CDR2 SNTAGT.

The table lists this clone with a few counts. The chain uses TRBV5-4 and TRBJ1-6, with 10 bases fitting TRBD1. After removal of 3 bases from V and 9 bases from J, the junction contained 12 bases not matched to a gene. CDR3 length: 17 amino acids. Germline V gene data show CDR1 as SGHNT and CDR2 as YYREEE (reference sequence). The CDR3 DNA reads as TGTGCCAGCAGCTCCGGACCGGGACAGGGGAAGAGTTCACCCCTCCACTTT. Translating gives CASSSGPGQGKSSPLHF.

The chain has TRBV10-3 and TRBJ1-1; weak D call: TRBD1 (5 bases). V was clipped by 2 bases and J by 5 bases, with 6 bases between them. CDR3 size: 12 residues. CDR1 and CDR2 from the germline V gene are ENHRY and SYGVKD. The CDR3 loop reads CAISERGTEAFF. The CDR3 region has the DNA TGTGCCATCAGTGAGCGGGGGACTGAAGCTTTCTTT.

V gene TRBV27 combines with J gene TRBJ2-7; 10 nucleotides line up with TRBD1. V was clipped by 6 bases and J by 6 bases; unmatched bases: 2. Germline assignment: CDR1 MNHEY and CDR2 SMNVEV (reference sequence). CDR3 length equals 12 residues. The chain's CDR3 is CASSRTGGEQYF. CDR3 nucleotides: TGTGCCAGCAGCAGGACAGGGGGCGAGCAGTACTTC.

This chain links TRBV5-4 with TRBJ2-5; weak D call: TRBD2 (6 bases). The germline V gene encodes CDR1 SGHNT and CDR2 YYREEE (reference sequence). V dropped 5 bases and J dropped 5 bases, with 10 bases sitting between them. The CDR3 sequence is 12 residues long. The CDR3 nucleotides read TGTGCCAGCAGTGTTGGGGGGGAGACCCAGTACTTC. It codes for CASSVGGETQYF.

In this sample, this clone turned up once. The rearrangement joins TRBV7-8 to TRBJ2-7; possibly TRBD2 for D (6 bases). Per germline, CDR1 SGHVS and CDR2 FQNEAQ. The CDR3 loop spans 13 amino acids. V was cut by 8 bases and J by 3 bases, with 14 bases left in between. The CDR3 here is CASSEQEGYEQYF. DNA of the CDR3: TGTGCCAGCTCCGAGCAGGAGGGCTACGAGCAGTACTTC. Based on the CDR3 plus reference TRBV7-8 and TRBJ2-7, the full variable domain is GAGVSQSPRYKVAKRGQDVALRCDPISGHVSLFWYQQALGQGPEFLTYFQNEAQLDKSGLPSDRFFAERPEGSVSTLKIQRTQQEDSAVYLCASSEQEGYEQYFGPGTRLTVT.